Here is one T cell receptor beta chain with its context. The data originate from a study of response to subunit inactivated influenza vaccine. TCRdb re-called the RT-PCR reads through MiXCR, storing one row per CDR3 protein. The sample shows 450,000 to 600,000 distinct CDR3 sequences, around 7.7% of them seen only once. The CDR3 has 16 residues. The germline V gene has CDR1 MNHNS and CDR2 SASEGT. Deletions cut 4 bases from V and 0 bases from J, with 10 bases between. This rearrangement joins TRBV6-1 to TRBJ2-6; the D is unclear. The receptor comes from a man between 50 and 70 years old who received an inactivated influenza vaccine. Sequences were derived from PBMCs from blood, sampled roughly 24 months after vaccination. The CDR3 nucleotides are TGTGCCAGCAGTGCCACTTGGCGCTCTGGGGCCAACGTCCTGACTTTC. Encoded protein: CASSATWRSGANVLTF.